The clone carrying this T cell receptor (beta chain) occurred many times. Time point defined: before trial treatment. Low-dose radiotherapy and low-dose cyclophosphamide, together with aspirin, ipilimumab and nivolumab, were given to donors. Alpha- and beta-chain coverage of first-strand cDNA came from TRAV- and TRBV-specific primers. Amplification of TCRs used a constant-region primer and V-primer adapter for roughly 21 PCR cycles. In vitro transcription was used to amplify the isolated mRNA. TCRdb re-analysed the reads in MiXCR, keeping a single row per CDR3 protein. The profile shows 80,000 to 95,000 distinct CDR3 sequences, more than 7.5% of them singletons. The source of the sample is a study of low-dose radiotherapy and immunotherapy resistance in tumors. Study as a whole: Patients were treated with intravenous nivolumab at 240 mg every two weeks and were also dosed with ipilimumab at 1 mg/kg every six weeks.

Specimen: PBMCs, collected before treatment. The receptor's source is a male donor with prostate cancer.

The CDR3 is CASSSGTSGSSEQFF. The CDR3 nucleotides read TGTGCCAGCAGTTCTGGGACTAGCGGGAGCTCGGAGCAGTTCTTC. This chain joins TRBV27 and TRBJ2-1; 14 bases are a match to TRBD2. Germline V gene lookup returns CDR1 MNHEY and CDR2 SMNVEV (reference sequence). The CDR3 runs 15 residues. Trimming removed 4 bases from V and 10 bases from J; junction bases left unmatched: 6.